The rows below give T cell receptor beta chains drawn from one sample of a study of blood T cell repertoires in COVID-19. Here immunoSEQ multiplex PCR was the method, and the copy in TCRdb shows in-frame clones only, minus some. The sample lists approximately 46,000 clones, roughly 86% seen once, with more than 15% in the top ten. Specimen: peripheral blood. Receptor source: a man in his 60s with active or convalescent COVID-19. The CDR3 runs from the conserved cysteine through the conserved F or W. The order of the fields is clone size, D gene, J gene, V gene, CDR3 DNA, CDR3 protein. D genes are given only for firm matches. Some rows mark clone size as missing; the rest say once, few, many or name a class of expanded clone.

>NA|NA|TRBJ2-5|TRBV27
TGTGCCAGCAGTTTATTGGGCATGTCAGGGTTGGAGACCCAGTACTTC
CASSLLGMSGLETQYF
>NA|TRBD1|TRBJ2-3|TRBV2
TGTGCCAGCACACAGGGGGCGCGGTTGGATACGCAGTATTTT
CASTQGARLDTQYF
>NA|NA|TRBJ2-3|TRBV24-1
TGTGCCACCAGTGATTTCGGCGGGGAAGCATCAGATACGCAGTATTTT
CATSDFGGEASDTQYF
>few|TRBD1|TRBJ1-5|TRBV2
TGTGCCAGCAGGGACAGGGAGGATCAGCCCCAGCATTTT
CASRDREDQPQHF
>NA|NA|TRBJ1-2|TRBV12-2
TGTGCAAGTCGCTTAGCGATTGGTGGAGGGCTGCACTATGGCTACACCTTC
CASRLAIGGGLHYGYTF
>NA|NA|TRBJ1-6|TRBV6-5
TGTGCCAGCAGTCGTGGGCCCTATAATTCACCCCTCCACTTT
CASSRGPYNSPLHF
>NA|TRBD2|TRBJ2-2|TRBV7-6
TGTGCCAGCAGCCCAGCCGGACTAGCCGCCGGGGAGCTGTTTTTT
CASSPAGLAAGELFF
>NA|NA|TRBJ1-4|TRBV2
TGTGCCAGCCGACGGACAGACCTGTTTTTT
CASRRTDLFF
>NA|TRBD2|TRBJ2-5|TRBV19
TGTGCCAGTAGTATAGGCGGGGGGGCCCGAGAGACCCAGTACTTC
CASSIGGGARETQYF
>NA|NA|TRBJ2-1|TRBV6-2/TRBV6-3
TGTGCCAGCAGTTACGCTCTCAGACAGCTCCGGAATGAGCAGTTCTTC
CASSYALRQLRNEQFF
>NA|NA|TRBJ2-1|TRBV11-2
TGTGCCAGCAGCCCACCTGGACAGGGAGGGAATGAGCAGTTCTTC
CASSPPGQGGNEQFF
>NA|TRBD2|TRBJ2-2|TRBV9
TGTGCCAGCAGCGTAGTCGGACTAGCGGAGAACACCGGGGAGCTGTTTTTT
CASSVVGLAENTGELFF
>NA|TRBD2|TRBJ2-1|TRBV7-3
TGTGCCAGCAGCTTCACTAGCGGGTGGCACAATGAGCAGTTCTTC
CASSFTSGWHNEQFF
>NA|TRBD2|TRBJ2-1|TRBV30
TGTGCCTGGAGGAGGACTAGCGGGGGGAGCAATGAGCAGTTCTTC
CAWRRTSGGSNEQFF